Presented here are 27 T cell receptor beta chains from one specimen sequenced in a study of shared clonotypes between healthy human individuals. Measured with immunoSEQ multiplex PCR; TCRdb has only the in-frame clones, and not every one. The repertoire holds roughly 510,000 clones, about three quarters seen once, with about an eighth in the top ten. The material sequenced was PBMCs. These receptors originate from a woman between 40 and 55 years old in good health. Some clones in this sample may be carry-over from other donors' samples.

V is TRBV7-9 and J is TRBJ2-7; TRBD2 might be the D (7 bases). The ends were cut back, 4 bases at V and 0 bases at J, with 19 bases in the middle. Germline V gene data show CDR1 as SEHNR and CDR2 as FQNEAQ (reference sequence). The CDR3 is 17 amino acids. CDR3 in DNA: TGTGCCAGCAGCTCCCCCAGAAGGGGGGGGCCCTCCTACGAGCAGTACTTC. Protein sequence: CASSSPRRGGPSYEQYF.

The chain employs TRBV6-4 and TRBJ2-7; D not certain. CDR3 length: 15 residues. The germline V gene has CDR1 MRHNA and CDR2 SNTAGT. Trimming stripped 9 bases from V and 2 bases from J, with 20 bases between. CDR3 DNA sequence: TGTGCCAGTAGAAGACAAGGTGGAGACACCTACGAGCAGTACTTC. Its protein is CASRRQGGDTYEQYF.

This chain uses TRBV5-1 with TRBJ2-7, with no clear D. Trimming took off 4 bases at V and 0 bases at J, with 17 bases between the two ends. Germline V gives CDR1 SGHRS, CDR2 YFSETQ. This CDR3 is built from 16 residues. Written as DNA, the CDR3 is TGCGCCAGCAGCCGAGACATACAGCAAAGCTCCTACGAGCAGTACTTC. It yields the protein CASSRDIQQSSYEQYF. The full variable domain, completed using reference TRBV5-1 and TRBJ2-7, is KAGVTQTPRYLIKTRGQQVTLSCSPISGHRSVSWYQQTPGQGLQFLFEYFSETQRNKGNFPGRFSGRQFSNSRSEMNVSTLELGDSALYLCASSRDIQQSSYEQYFGPGTRLTVT.

The genes are TRBV27 and TRBJ2-3; D uncertain. CDR1 and CDR2 from the germline V gene are MNHEY and SMNVEV (reference sequence). CDR3 length equals 12 residues. Trimming stripped 5 bases from V and 1 base from J, with 4 bases between. CDR3 bases: TGTGCCAGCAGTGGCGGCACAGATACGCAGTATTTT. Translation: CASSGGTDTQYF.

The rearrangement uses TRBV6-4 and TRBJ1-1; 10 bases are shared with TRBD1. The CDR3 length is 13 residues. V gave up 6 bases and J gave up 7 bases; unmatched junction bases: 5. Germline V CDR1 and CDR2: MRHNA, SNTAGT. DNA for the CDR3: TGTGCCAGCAGCCACGGGGACAGGGGTGAAGCTTTCTTT. It translates to CASSHGDRGEAFF.

This clone appeared a single time. The chain links TRBV6-1 to TRBJ2-7; D is undetermined. Germline CDR1 is MNHNS and CDR2 is SASEGT. The CDR3 is made up of 14 amino acids. Trimming removed 1 base from V and 0 bases from J, with 7 bases in between. The CDR3 spells CASSEVHSSYEQYF. DNA for the CDR3: TGTGCCAGCAGTGAAGTGCACTCCTCCTACGAGCAGTACTTC.

The chain combines TRBV10-3 with TRBJ2-1, with a possible D match to TRBD2 (5 bases). The V end lost 0 bases, the J end lost 3 bases, and 9 bases lay between the germline ends. Per the germline V gene, CDR1 is ENHRY and CDR2 is SYGVKD. The CDR3 totals 15 residues. This CDR3 reads CAISESKLDYNEQFF. The CDR3 DNA follows: TGTGCCATCAGTGAGTCGAAACTAGACTACAATGAGCAGTTCTTC.

The chain couples TRBV6-7 to TRBJ2-6; no definite D call. TRBV6-7 is identified as an open reading frame with a role that is uncertain. V was pared by 6 bases and J by 0 bases, with 9 bases between. The CDR3 extends over 15 amino acids. The CDR3 protein is CASSWADSGANVLTF. CDR3 coding DNA: TGTGCCAGCAGCTGGGCCGACTCTGGGGCCAACGTCCTGACTTTC.

This clone was seen only once. V and J are TRBV11-3 and TRBJ2-5; TRBD1 agrees at 7 bases. With V trimmed by 1 base and J by 5 bases, 7 bases remained unmatched. CDR3 length: 15 amino acids. The germline gives CDR1 SGHNT, CDR2 YENEEA. The CDR3 sequence: CASSLGGGAGETQYF. CDR3 coding DNA: TGTGCCAGCAGCTTAGGAGGGGGCGCCGGGGAGACCCAGTACTTC.

The chain carries TRBV27 and TRBJ2-7; 8 nucleotides match TRBD2. The junction had 7 bases not matched to a gene; V was cut back by 6 bases and J by 6 bases. This CDR3 is 13 amino acids long. Germline CDR1 reads MNHEY; CDR2 reads SMNVEV (reference sequence). The CDR3 loop is CASRPGLAGEQYF. For the CDR3, the DNA is TGTGCCAGCAGACCCGGACTAGCTGGCGAGCAGTACTTC.

This clone was picked up one time. This chain joins TRBV7-9 and TRBJ1-1, with D perhaps matching TRBD1 (6 bases). V was cut by 4 bases and J by 1 base, with 16 bases left in between. Germline V gives CDR1 SEHNR, CDR2 FQNEAQ (reference sequence). The CDR3 runs to 16 residues. The CDR3 here is CASSSVGVRGNTEAFF. CDR3 DNA: TGTGCCAGCAGCTCAGTAGGGGTCAGGGGGAACACTGAAGCTTTCTTT.

The CDR3 DNA is TGTGCCAGCAGCCCCACCGGGACGGGGGGGGAGACCCAGTACTTC. It translates to CASSPTGTGGETQYF. The rearrangement joins TRBV5-4 to TRBJ2-5; 8 bases match TRBD2. V dropped 4 bases and J dropped 5; count of bases not matched to a gene: 10. CDR1 and CDR2 from the germline V gene are SGHNT and YYREEE (reference sequence). This CDR3 region has 15 residues.

V is TRBV5-4 and J is TRBJ2-7; a weak D match, TRBD2 (5 bases). This CDR3 spans 13 amino acids. The V and J ends lost 0 bases and 7 bases respectively, with 11 bases between them. The V gene's germline CDR1 is SGHNT and CDR2 YYREEE (reference sequence). DNA for the CDR3: TGTGCCAGCAGCTTGGACCAAAGGAGGGAGCAGTACTTC. Translation: CASSLDQRREQYF.

This chain links TRBV19 with TRBJ2-7; tentatively, D is TRBD1 (5 bases). The germline V gene encodes CDR1 LNHDA and CDR2 SQIVND (reference sequence). With 0 bases removed from V and 6 bases from J, the gap between germline ends came to 18 bases. This CDR3 is 16 amino acids long. The DNA of the CDR3 is TGTGCCAGTAGTATAGATCTTGGGGCGAGGAGAGGCGAGCAGTACTTC. Residues: CASSIDLGARRGEQYF.

The gene calls are TRBV11-2 and TRBJ2-7, with a tentative D call TRBD2 (7 bases). The CDR3 has 13 residues. V was trimmed by 6 bases and J by 2 bases, leaving 11 bases between them. Per the germline V gene, CDR1 is SGHAT and CDR2 is FQNNGV. The CDR3 spells CASRRGRAYEQYF. The CDR3 nucleotides read TGTGCCAGCAGGAGGGGGAGGGCCTACGAGCAGTACTTC.

This chain connects TRBV2 to TRBJ2-1, with 8 positions matching TRBD1. CDR1 and CDR2 (germline): SNHLY, FYNNEI. The V and J ends lost 7 bases and 5 bases, in that order; junction bases with no gene match: 13. This CDR3 is built from 16 residues. CDR3 amino acids: CASKPRSDRGDNEQFF. CDR3 in DNA: TGTGCCAGCAAACCCCGATCCGACAGGGGAGACAATGAGCAGTTCTTC.

This clone was detected ten times or more. This chain joins TRBV5-1 and TRBJ2-2, with 12 bases identical to TRBD2. The V segment lost 4 bases and the J segment 2 bases; nucleotides outside the gene matches: 3. This CDR3 contains 16 residues. The germline CDR1 and CDR2 sequences are SGHRS and YFSETQ. CDR3 coding DNA: TGCGCCAGCAGCCCTAGCGGGAGGGCCAACACCGGGGAGCTGTTTTTT. It specifies CASSPSGRANTGELFF.

V gene TRBV5-1 combines with J gene TRBJ2-1; 16 nucleotides agree with TRBD2. Per the germline V gene, CDR1 is SGHRS and CDR2 is YFSETQ. The CDR3 extends over 18 amino acids. The V and J ends lost 4 bases and 0 bases, in that order; junction bases with no gene match: 4. DNA of the CDR3: TGCGCCAGCAGCAGGGGACTAGCGGGAGGGAGCTCCTACAATGAGCAGTTCTTC. Translation gives CASSRGLAGGSSYNEQFF.

V gene TRBV10-3 combines with J gene TRBJ1-1, with 8 bases identical to TRBD1. V shed 10 bases and J 11 bases; nucleotides not matched to a gene: 15. The CDR3 spans 13 residues. Germline CDR1 is ENHRY and CDR2 is SYGVKD. The CDR3 DNA reads as TGTGCCACAGTTCCGGGACAGGAAATGGGGGCTTTCTTT. The encoded protein is CATVPGQEMGAFF.

The genes are TRBV7-2 and TRBJ2-5, with D perhaps TRBD2 (5 bases). This CDR3 spans 12 amino acids. Germline loops: CDR1 SGHTA, CDR2 FQGNSA. Trimming shortened V by 5 bases and J by 5 bases, and 9 bases separated the two germline ends. CDR3 sequence reads: CASSRRGETQYF. The CDR3 DNA reads TGTGCCAGCAGCCGGAGAGGGGAGACCCAGTACTTC.

About this clone: Just one base apart from a much larger clone, this may be a read error. CDR3 coding DNA: TGTGCCAGCAGCCAGACTAGCGGGAACCAAGAGACCCAGTACTTC. Protein product: CASSQTSGNQETQYF. The chain couples TRBV5-4 to TRBJ2-5; 11 positions agree with TRBD2. The ends lost 4 bases at V and 0 bases at J; junction bases unmatched: 2. Germline V gene sequence: CDR1 SGHNT, CDR2 YYREEE (reference sequence). This CDR3 contains 15 residues.

This chain uses TRBV7-3 with TRBJ2-3; 12 bases are shared with TRBD2. V shed 4 bases, J shed 7 bases, and the junction held 3 bases outside the gene matches. This CDR3 is built from 14 residues. CDR1 SGHTA and CDR2 FQGTGA come from the germline V gene. In DNA form, the CDR3 reads TGTGCCAGCAGCTCTAGCGGGAGGGGGAATACGCAGTATTTT. Translation: CASSSSGRGNTQYF.

The chain joins TRBV28 to TRBJ2-7; a possible D gene is TRBD2 (6 bases). V was clipped by 8 bases and J by 5 bases, with 16 bases between them. The germline CDR1 and CDR2 sequences are MDHEN and SYDVKM. The CDR3 is made up of 13 amino acids. CDR3 in DNA: TGTGCCAGCCGTCCGGGCGGGATCAACGAGCAGTACTTC. Translation: CASRPGGINEQYF.

The CDR3 DNA sequence: TGTGCCAGCAGCCAACTCGGGCCAGCCTACAATGAGCAGTTCTTC. Translated: CASSQLGPAYNEQFF. The chain is built from TRBV16 and TRBJ2-1; D call uncertain. Germline CDR1 KGHSY, CDR2 FQNENV. Trimming took 2 bases from V and 2 from J, leaving 10 bases between them. The CDR3 runs 15 residues. Based on the CDR3 plus reference TRBV16 and TRBJ2-1, the full variable domain is GEEVAQTPKHLVRGEGQKAKLYCAPIKGHSYVFWYQQVLKNEFKFLISFQNENVFDETGMPKERFSAKCLPNSPCSLEIQATKLEDSAVYFCASSQLGPAYNEQFFGPGTRLTVL.

To note about this clone: Other nucleotide sequences from this sample produce the same CDR3. V gene TRBV5-1 combines with J gene TRBJ2-7, with D maybe TRBD1 (5 bases). The V end lost 0 bases, the J end lost 2 bases, and 9 bases lay between the germline ends. The CDR3 spans 14 residues. The V gene's germline CDR1 is SGHRS and CDR2 YFSETQ. CDR3 coding DNA: TGCGCCAGCAGCTTGGGGCAGGGTCCCTACGAGCAGTACTTC. This codes for CASSLGQGPYEQYF.

CDR3 sequence reads: CASSEPGGRETQYF. The CDR3 coding sequence is TGTGCCAGCAGTGAACCAGGGGGCAGGGAGACCCAGTACTTC. The chain uses TRBV2 and TRBJ2-5; TRBD1 aligns across 8 bases. Germline loops: CDR1 SNHLY, CDR2 FYNNEI. The V and J ends lost 2 bases and 5 bases, in that order; junction bases with no gene match: 4. The CDR3 is 14 residues long.

The chain combines TRBV7-9 with TRBJ2-7, with unresolved D. The germline V gene encodes CDR1 SEHNR and CDR2 FQNEAQ (reference sequence). V was shortened by 4 bases and J by 1 base, with 8 bases between the two germline ends. The CDR3 consists of 13 residues. CDR3 DNA: TGTGCCAGCAGCTCCCAGACATCCTACGAGCAGTACTTC. This encodes CASSSQTSYEQYF.